Following are 27 T cell receptor beta chains from one sample sequenced in a study of patients and donors after allogeneic stem cell transplantation. Each CDR3 protein is one row after TCRdb ran MiXCR on the RT-PCR reads. The sample lists over 350,000 distinct CDR3 sequences, roughly 16% seen once, with roughly 7% in the top ten. Source material: blood, either unsorted or a sorted T cell fraction (not recorded which). All receptors come from a human donor who was either an allogeneic HSCT recipient or a stem cell or donor lymphocyte infusion donor (not recorded which). It is not recorded whose cells these are; they may come from a transplant donor.

This clonotype has just a few counts. The J gene is TRBJ1-2, the V gene TRBV11-3; 11 nucleotides align to TRBD1. Looked up from germline, CDR1 is SGHNT and CDR2 is YENEEA. The CDR3 has 15 amino acids. The J segment lost 8 bases and the V segment lost 4 bases, leaving 9 bases of the junction unmatched. Here the CDR3 reads CASSSPGQGVEGYTF. The CDR3 DNA sequence: TGTGCCAGCAGCTCGCCGGGACAGGGGGTAGAGGGCTACACCTTC.

The chain is built from TRBV5-1 and TRBJ2-7; the D gene is possibly TRBD2 (6 bases). The CDR3 has 15 residues. Between the trimmed V and J ends, which lost 1 base and 0 bases, there was a span of 11 bases. Germline V gene lookup returns CDR1 SGHRS and CDR2 YFSETQ. DNA for the CDR3: TGCGCCAGCAGCTTGAACACGGGGGACTCCTACGAGCAGTACTTC. This gives the protein CASSLNTGDSYEQYF. Complete variable domain (other parts from reference TRBV5-1 and TRBJ2-7): KAGVTQTPRYLIKTRGQQVTLSCSPISGHRSVSWYQQTPGQGLQFLFEYFSETQRNKGNFPGRFSGRQFSNSRSEMNVSTLELGDSALYLCASSLNTGDSYEQYFGPGTRLTVT.

The chain uses TRBV2 and TRBJ2-3; D unclear. Trimming cost V 3 bases and J 0 bases, with 13 bases left between them. The CDR3 covers 16 residues. CDR1 SNHLY and CDR2 FYNNEI come from the germline V gene. Here the CDR3 reads CASSEGRSSSTDTQYF. The DNA for the CDR3 is TGTGCCAGCAGTGAGGGTCGTTCCTCTAGCACAGATACGCAGTATTTT.

This clonotype came up once. This rearrangement joins TRBV5-1 to TRBJ1-2; D might be TRBD1 (6 bases). V was clipped by 2 bases and J by 4 bases, with 18 bases between them. The CDR3 loop spans 16 amino acids. Germline lookup yields CDR1 SGHRS and CDR2 YFSETQ. This CDR3 is CASSFLRGKASYGYTF. CDR3 nucleotide sequence: TGCGCCAGCAGCTTCCTTAGGGGGAAGGCAAGCTATGGCTACACCTTC.

This clonotype was seen only a few times. This chain joins TRBV4-1 and TRBJ2-7; 8 nucleotides agree with TRBD2. Per the germline V gene, CDR1 is MGHRA and CDR2 is YSYEKL. Unmatched junction bases numbered 14, after V lost 3 bases and J lost 4 bases. This CDR3 contains 17 residues. The CDR3, as DNA: TGCGCCAGCAGCCAGGTCCACTCGGGGGGGGGCCAGTACGAGCAGTACTTC. It codes for CASSQVHSGGGQYEQYF.

This clonotype came up many times. The chain links TRBV12-3 or TRBV12-4 to TRBJ2-5; 9 nucleotides align to TRBD1. The CDR3 is 14 residues long. Trimming cost V 6 bases and J 5 bases; bases outside gene matches: 7. CDR3 sequence reads: CASRPTGGGETQYF. The CDR3, as DNA: TGTGCCAGCAGACCCACAGGGGGCGGGGAGACCCAGTACTTC.

This clonotype was seen a few times. The CDR3 DNA sequence: TGTGCCAGCAGTCTCTACCCGGACAGCTCTGGGGCCAACGTCCTGACTTTC. Translating gives CASSLYPDSSGANVLTF. The chain joins TRBV27 to TRBJ2-6; a weak D match, TRBD1 (6 bases). CDR1 MNHEY and CDR2 SMNVEV come from the germline V gene (reference sequence). V was cut by 5 bases and J by 0 bases, with 14 bases left in between. The CDR3 is 17 amino acids.

V gene TRBV4-3 combines with J gene TRBJ2-7; tentative D call: TRBD2 (5 bases). Germline V CDR1 and CDR2: LGHNA, YSLEER. CDR3 length: 14 residues. Trimming cost V 0 bases and J 5 bases, with 11 bases left between them. The DNA for the CDR3 is TGCGCCAGCAGCCAAGAATCGGGGTACCACGAGCAGTACTTC. Encoded protein: CASSQESGYHEQYF.

This clonotype was recorded a few times. CDR3 nucleotides: TGTGCCAGCAGCTTAGCGGCAGGGGGGGCTGAAGCTTTCTTT. Encoded protein: CASSLAAGGAEAFF. This rearrangement joins TRBV11-2 to TRBJ1-1; 7 nucleotides agree with TRBD1. Germline loops: CDR1 SGHAT, CDR2 FQNNGV. CDR3 length equals 14 residues. Unmatched junction bases numbered 5, after V lost 1 base and J lost 6 bases. Variable domain in full (rest from reference TRBV11-2 and TRBJ1-1): EAGVAQSPRYKIIEKRQSVAFWCNPISGHATLYWYQQILGQGPKLLIQFQNNGVVDDSQLPKDRFSAERLKGVDSTLKIQPAKLEDSAVYLCASSLAAGGAEAFFGQGTRLTVV.

This clonotype showed up many times. The chain is built from TRBV29-1 and TRBJ2-1; 10 bases line up with TRBD2. In germline, CDR1 is SQVTM, CDR2 ANQGSEA. The CDR3 sequence is 14 residues long. V gave up 3 bases and J gave up 3 bases; unmatched junction bases: 2. CDR3 protein: CSVETSGYYNEQFF. The CDR3 nucleotides are TGCAGCGTTGAGACTAGCGGGTACTACAATGAGCAGTTCTTC.

This chain connects TRBV14 to TRBJ2-2; the D is unclear. Germline V gene lookup returns CDR1 SGHDN and CDR2 FVKESK. This CDR3 comprises 14 residues. Between the trimmed V and J ends, which lost 1 base and 3 bases, there was a span of 6 bases. Here the CDR3 reads CASSQATYTGELFF. DNA for the CDR3: TGTGCCAGCAGCCAAGCTACGTACACCGGGGAGCTGTTTTTT.

This chain uses TRBV27 with TRBJ2-4, with 7 bases aligning to TRBD2. The CDR3 runs 14 residues. Germline CDR1 is MNHEY and CDR2 is SMNVEV (reference sequence). J gave up 7 bases and V 8 bases, and 11 bases lay outside the gene matches. The CDR3 sequence: CASGRASGWNIQYF. CDR3 coding DNA: TGTGCCAGCGGCCGTGCTAGCGGATGGAACATTCAGTACTTC.

This clonotype occurred a few times. The chain employs TRBV3-1 and TRBJ2-2; 12 bases are shared with TRBD1. The germline V gene has CDR1 LGHDT and CDR2 YNNKEL (reference sequence). Unmatched junction bases numbered 6, after V lost 4 bases and J lost 6 bases. This CDR3 spans 16 amino acids. The CDR3 sequence is CASSPPGQGAAGELFF. The CDR3 region has the DNA TGTGCCAGCAGCCCTCCGGGACAGGGGGCGGCCGGGGAGCTGTTTTTT. The complete variable domain, with remaining parts taken from reference TRBV3-1 and TRBJ2-2, reads DTAVSQTPKYLVTQMGNDKSIKCEQNLGHDTMYWYKQDSKKFLKIMFSYNNKELIINETVPNRFSPKSPDKAHLNLHINSLELGDSAVYFCASSPPGQGAAGELFFGEGSRLTVL.

This clonotype was picked up a small number of times. This chain links TRBV15 with TRBJ2-7; weak D call: TRBD2 (5 bases). The CDR3 runs to 13 residues. The V end lost 7 bases, the J end lost 1 base, and 11 bases lay between the germline ends. The germline gives CDR1 LNHNV, CDR2 YYDKDF (reference sequence). The CDR3 coding sequence is TGTGCCACCACCATGAGGGTTTCCTACGAGCAGTACTTC. Its protein product is CATTMRVSYEQYF.

This chain joins TRBV24-1 and TRBJ2-7, with D hard to call. Germline-derived CDR1 and CDR2 are KGHDR and SFDVKD. This CDR3 contains 12 residues. V shed 3 bases and J shed 6 bases, with 8 bases lying between them. CDR3 region: CATSDNSPEQYF. For the CDR3, the DNA is TGTGCCACCAGTGATAACTCCCCCGAGCAGTACTTC.

The chain combines TRBV25-1 with TRBJ1-4; D perhaps matches TRBD1 (5 bases). Germline loops: CDR1 MGHDK, CDR2 SYGVNS. V was cut by 3 bases and J by 7 bases, with 18 bases left in between. The CDR3 totals 16 residues. CDR3 bases: TGTGCCAGCAGTGAGTGGGGCATCCCCGTAGGTGAAAAACTGTTTTTT. This gives the protein CASSEWGIPVGEKLFF. Together with reference TRBV25-1 and TRBJ1-4, the CDR3 gives the full variable domain: EADIYQTPRYLVIGTGKKITLECSQTMGHDKMYWYQQDPGMELHLIHYSYGVNSTEKGDLSSESTVSRIRTEHFPLTLESARPSHTSQYLCASSEWGIPVGEKLFFGSGTQLSVL.

This clonotype was picked up many times. DNA of the CDR3: TGCGCCAGCAGCCCCGGTGGAGCTACCGTAATTCAGTACTTC. Protein: CASSPGGATVIQYF. This chain links TRBV4-3 with TRBJ2-4, with D hard to call. With 4 bases removed from V and 10 bases from J, the gap between germline ends came to 17 bases. The CDR3 has 14 amino acids. The V gene's germline CDR1 is LGHNA and CDR2 YSLEER.

This clonotype was recorded a few times. J is TRBJ2-3 and V is TRBV29-1; maybe TRBD2 (6 bases). There are 13 residues in the CDR3. CDR1 and CDR2 (germline): SQVTM, ANQGSEA. V dropped 6 bases and J dropped 0 bases, with 10 bases sitting between them. CDR3 region: CSVLGLSTDTQYF. In DNA form, the CDR3 reads TGCAGCGTCCTGGGACTTAGCACAGATACGCAGTATTTT.

This clonotype appeared many times. The chain joins TRBV12-3 or TRBV12-4 to TRBJ1-6, with 10 bases that match TRBD1. The CDR3 is 15 amino acids. Trimming removed 0 bases from V and 10 bases from J; junction bases left unmatched: 3. Here the CDR3 DNA reads TGTGCCAGCAGTTTAGCGGGACAGGGGTACTCACCCCTCCACTTT. It yields the protein CASSLAGQGYSPLHF.

The sample holds a few counts of this clonotype. The chain links TRBV9 to TRBJ1-2, with no clear D. Trimming removed 0 bases from V and 3 bases from J, with 12 bases in between. Germline V gene lookup returns CDR1 SGDLS and CDR2 YYNGEE. This CDR3 contains 15 residues. In DNA, the CDR3 is TGTGCCAGCAGCGTAGGGACCCGAATAGACTATGGCTACACCTTC. As protein: CASSVGTRIDYGYTF. The complete variable domain, with remaining parts taken from reference TRBV9 and TRBJ1-2, reads DSGVTQTPKHLITATGQRVTLRCSPRSGDLSVYWYQQSLDQGLQFLIQYYNGEERAKGNILERFSAQQFPDLHSELNLSSLELGDSALYFCASSVGTRIDYGYTFGSGTRLTVV.

This clonotype was seen a few times. The V and J genes are TRBV9 and TRBJ2-7; 7 bases are shared with TRBD2. There are 14 residues in the CDR3. CDR1 is SGDLS and CDR2 is YYNGEE in the germline V gene. V dropped 4 bases and J dropped 1; count of bases not matched to a gene: 5. The CDR3 loop is CASSTRTSSYEQYF. As DNA, the CDR3 is TGTGCCAGCAGCACCCGGACTAGTTCCTACGAGCAGTACTTC.

The table lists this clonotype with many counts. V usage is TRBV16 and J usage is TRBJ1-6; 8 positions agree with TRBD1. V shed 1 base, J shed 3 bases, and the junction held 2 bases outside the gene matches. The CDR3 runs 16 residues. CDR1 and CDR2 (germline): KGHSY, FQNENV. DNA for the CDR3: TGTGCCAGCAGCCAATGGGACAGGAGCTATAATTCACCCCTCCACTTT. Its protein product is CASSQWDRSYNSPLHF.

The chain couples TRBV2 to TRBJ2-1; 12 bases are shared with TRBD2. The J segment lost 5 bases and the V segment lost 6 bases, leaving 2 bases of the junction unmatched. Per the germline V gene, CDR1 is SNHLY and CDR2 is FYNNEI. The CDR3 consists of 14 residues. This CDR3 is CASRLAGGHNEQFF. The CDR3 coding sequence is TGTGCCAGCAGACTAGCGGGAGGTCACAATGAGCAGTTCTTC. The full variable domain, with the rest looked up from reference TRBV2 and TRBJ2-1, is EPEVTQTPSHQVTQMGQEVILRCVPISNHLYFYWYRQILGQKVEFLVSFYNNEISEKSEIFDDQFSVERPDGSNFTLKIRSTKLEDSAMYFCASRLAGGHNEQFFGPGTRLTVL.

The V and J genes are TRBV28 and TRBJ2-7; 8 nucleotides match TRBD1. This CDR3 comprises 16 residues. J lost 2 bases, V lost 6 bases, and 12 bases had no gene match. From germline, CDR1 is MDHEN and CDR2 SYDVKM. In nucleotides, the CDR3 is TGTGCCAGCAGCCCCAGAGCCGGGACAGGACCCTACGAGCAGTACTTC. Translation gives CASSPRAGTGPYEQYF.

This chain links TRBV4-1 with TRBJ1-1, with D maybe TRBD1 (6 bases). The germline gives CDR1 MGHRA, CDR2 YSYEKL. V lost 8 bases and J lost 1, with 20 bases in between. The CDR3 is made up of 16 amino acids. CDR3 sequence reads: CASRPTEGGTNTEAFF. CDR3 DNA: TGCGCCAGCCGCCCTACAGAGGGGGGTACGAACACTGAAGCTTTCTTT.

The V and J genes are TRBV20-1 and TRBJ2-1, with D uncertain. V lost 5 bases to trimming and J lost 9 bases, with 8 bases between them. The CDR3 sequence is 10 residues long. Per the germline V gene, CDR1 is DFQATT and CDR2 is SNEGSKA (reference sequence). CDR3 region: CSAAHGEQFF. CDR3 nucleotide sequence: TGCAGTGCTGCCCACGGTGAGCAGTTCTTC.

This sequence joins TRBV12-3 or TRBV12-4 and TRBJ2-5; D is unclear. The V end was cut by 9 bases, the J end by 4 bases, with 15 bases between. The CDR3 is 13 residues long. The CDR3 here is CASSWTLRETQYF. The CDR3 DNA is TGTGCCAGTTCGTGGACCCTGCGAGAGACCCAGTACTTC.